Shown below are 13 T cell receptor beta chains from a single sample sequenced in a study of Tregs in tolerant kidney transplant recipients. Method: immunoSEQ multiplex PCR; TCRdb's copy keeps in-frame clones and lacks some. The data show about 66,000 clones, roughly 92% seen once. Sequenced here: CD8+ T cells from blood, sampled before the transplant. These TCRs come from a human donor who received a combined kidney and bone marrow transplant.

The chain combines TRBV13 with TRBJ1-1; 8 bases match TRBD1. This CDR3 has 14 residues. V was clipped by 2 bases and J by 6 bases; unmatched bases: 5. Germline CDR1 is PRHDT and CDR2 is FYEKMQ (reference sequence). CDR3 coding DNA: TGTGCCAGCAGCTTAACACAGGGGGGCGCTGAAGCTTTCTTT. This gives the protein CASSLTQGGAEAFF.

Here the CDR3 reads CASSQTYRTINTGELFF. The DNA of the CDR3 is TGTGCCAGCAGCCAAACGTACAGGACTATAAACACCGGGGAGCTGTTTTTT. The rearrangement joins TRBV7-3 to TRBJ2-2, with D possibly being TRBD2 (6 bases). Germline V gene sequence: CDR1 SGHTA, CDR2 FQGTGA. The V end was cut by 5 bases, the J end by 2 bases, with 18 bases between. The CDR3 runs to 17 residues.

J is TRBJ2-3 and V is TRBV4-2, with 8 bases identical to TRBD2. V shed 1 base, J shed 2 bases, and the junction held 8 bases outside the gene matches. CDR1 and CDR2 from the germline V gene are LGHNA and YNFKEQ. This CDR3 comprises 17 residues. CDR3 bases: TGTGCCAGCAGCCAAGCAAACGGGGGGGGATTCACAGATACGCAGTATTTT. Translating it yields CASSQANGGGFTDTQYF.

This clone was counted a few times. The V and J genes are TRBV27 and TRBJ2-7; TRBD2 is a possible D gene (7 bases). CDR3 size: 14 residues. The ends were cut back, 0 bases at V and 4 bases at J, with 10 bases in the middle. CDR1 and CDR2 from the germline V gene are MNHEY and SMNVEV (reference sequence). The CDR3 reads CASSLSQGGYEQYF. The DNA for the CDR3 is TGTGCCAGCAGTTTATCACAGGGAGGGTACGAGCAGTACTTC.

The chain uses TRBV9 and TRBJ1-5; D not resolved. CDR1 and CDR2 from the germline V gene are SGDLS and YYNGEE. Trimming left V 8 bases short and J 4 bases short, with 7 bases between. The CDR3 totals 11 residues. The CDR3: CASGLNQPQHF. The CDR3 coding sequence is TGTGCCAGTGGACTGAATCAGCCCCAGCATTTT.

The chain uses TRBV4-1 and TRBJ2-3; D is possibly TRBD1 (5 bases). CDR3 length: 15 residues. Germline loops: CDR1 MGHRA, CDR2 YSYEKL. Trimming removed 1 base at V and 5 bases at J, with 13 bases between. CDR3 amino acids: CASSQAGQGIDTQYF. In DNA form, the CDR3 reads TGCGCCAGCAGCCAAGCTGGGCAGGGAATAGATACGCAGTATTTT.

V is TRBV9 and J is TRBJ2-5, with 8 bases fitting TRBD1. This CDR3 is 15 amino acids long. The trim removed 4 bases at V and 7 bases at J, leaving 12 bases unmatched. The V gene's germline CDR1 is SGDLS and CDR2 YYNGEE. For the CDR3, the DNA is TGTGCCAGCAGCTCAGGACAGGGCGTCGGAGGGACCCAGTACTTC. This gives the protein CASSSGQGVGGTQYF. Looking up the rest from reference TRBV9 and TRBJ2-5 gives the full variable domain: DSGVTQTPKHLITATGQRVTLRCSPRSGDLSVYWYQQSLDQGLQFLIQYYNGEERAKGNILERFSAQQFPDLHSELNLSSLELGDSALYFCASSSGQGVGGTQYFGPGTRLLVL.

The J gene is TRBJ2-7, the V gene TRBV4-3; TRBD1 agrees at 8 bases. V shed 1 base, J shed 0 bases, and the junction held 8 bases outside the gene matches. The CDR3 contains 17 residues. From germline, CDR1 is LGHNA and CDR2 YSLEER. CDR3 sequence (DNA): TGCGCCAGCAGCCAAGGGGTCCGGGACAGGAACTCCTACGAGCAGTACTTC. This gives the protein CASSQGVRDRNSYEQYF.

This chain joins TRBV4-3 and TRBJ2-7, with 12 bases identical to TRBD2. This CDR3 is built from 15 residues. Unmatched junction bases numbered 3, after V lost 4 bases and J lost 2 bases. Germline V gene data show CDR1 as LGHNA and CDR2 as YSLEER. The CDR3 spells CASSLGLAGTYEQYF. DNA for the CDR3: TGCGCCAGCAGCCTCGGACTAGCGGGAACCTACGAGCAGTACTTC.

The count of this clone is one. The rearrangement uses TRBV4-1 and TRBJ1-5, with D tentatively TRBD1 (6 bases). The CDR3 is made up of 14 amino acids. CDR1 and CDR2 (germline): MGHRA, YSYEKL. V lost 1 base, J lost 7 bases, and 11 bases lay in between. The CDR3 coding sequence is TGCGCCAGCAGCCAAGTTTTAGGGGGACAGCCCCAGCATTTT. Its protein is CASSQVLGGQPQHF.

The chain employs TRBV30 and TRBJ1-3; a weak D match, TRBD1 (6 bases). The germline gives CDR1 GTSNPN, CDR2 SVGIG (reference sequence). The V end was cut by 0 bases, the J end by 9 bases, with 15 bases between. This CDR3 contains 14 residues. The CDR3 DNA reads TGTGCCTGGAGTGTGTGGCCAGGGGTTTTCACCATATATTTT. Amino acids: CAWSVWPGVFTIYF.

This chain links TRBV5-4 with TRBJ2-2; 10 bases are a match to TRBD1. CDR1 is SGHNT, CDR2 YYREEE, per germline (reference sequence). J lost 8 bases, V lost 3 bases, and 10 bases had no gene match. The CDR3 is made up of 16 amino acids. The CDR3 DNA reads TGTGCCAGCAGCTCCAACCTAGACAGGGGGCAAGGGGAGCTGTTTTTT. Protein product: CASSSNLDRGQGELFF.

The chain couples TRBV11-2 to TRBJ2-7; D perhaps matches TRBD1 (6 bases). This CDR3 spans 13 amino acids. Germline CDR1 SGHAT, CDR2 FQNNGV. The ends were cut back, 2 bases at V and 3 bases at J, with 8 bases in the middle. This CDR3 is CASSLRRGYEQYF. CDR3 sequence (DNA): TGTGCCAGCAGCTTACGCAGGGGCTACGAGCAGTACTTC. The variable domain in full, completed from reference TRBV11-2 and TRBJ2-7, reads EAGVAQSPRYKIIEKRQSVAFWCNPISGHATLYWYQQILGQGPKLLIQFQNNGVVDDSQLPKDRFSAERLKGVDSTLKIQPAKLEDSAVYLCASSLRRGYEQYFGPGTRLTVT.